This T cell receptor (beta chain) was recovered during a study of radiotherapy plus CTLA-4 blockade in lung cancer. The CDR3 loop spans 14 amino acids. Germline-derived CDR1 and CDR2 are LGHNT and FRNRAP. Trimming took 6 bases from V and 0 from J; bases not matched to a gene: 4. Repertoires were generated with immunoSEQ multiplex PCR, while TCRdb's copy carries only in-frame clones and drops some. In the table there are 40,000 or so clones, 86% of which are singletons. The receptor was isolated from a human donor with non-small cell lung cancer whose response to radiotherapy plus ipilimumab could not be evaluated. V gene TRBV12-5 combines with J gene TRBJ2-7; TRBD1 matches at 8 bases. Sequences were derived from peripheral blood, sampled from a patient treated with radiotherapy plus ipilimumab. Here the CDR3 DNA reads TGTGCTAGTGGCCGCGGACAGGGCTCCTACGAGCAGTACTTC. Translated: CASGRGQGSYEQYF.